These 24 T cell receptor beta chains were all obtained from the same sample, sequenced in a study of cytomegalovirus exposure and HLA in healthy donors. The PCR made use of 60 Vbeta and 13 Jbeta primers. Sequencing was performed with immunoSEQ multiplex PCR; in TCRdb, only in-frame clones are kept and a portion is missing. Among about 140,000 clones listed, 82% were seen once. The sequencing sample was made of PBMCs. All receptors come from a man aged 18 to 35 in good health and CMV-seropositive.

V gene TRBV6-5 combines with J gene TRBJ2-2, with D maybe TRBD2 (5 bases). With 6 bases removed from V and 3 bases from J, the gap between germline ends came to 14 bases. This CDR3 is 15 amino acids long. Germline loops: CDR1 MNHEY, CDR2 SVGAGI. The CDR3 sequence: CASSGLPAYTGELFF. The DNA for the CDR3 is TGTGCCAGCAGCGGACTCCCAGCTTACACCGGGGAGCTGTTTTTT.

This chain links TRBV2 with TRBJ2-7; 7 bases are a match to TRBD2. J lost 5 bases, V lost 7 bases, and 11 bases had no gene match. Germline V CDR1 and CDR2: SNHLY, FYNNEI. The CDR3 runs 14 residues. CDR3 loop: CASIAGVSIHEQYF. The CDR3 region has the DNA TGTGCCAGCATTGCGGGAGTTTCTATCCACGAGCAGTACTTC.

The chain is built from TRBV19 and TRBJ2-5; TRBD1 agrees at 10 bases. Germline CDR1 reads LNHDA; CDR2 reads SQIVND (reference sequence). The CDR3 consists of 14 residues. Trimming took 5 bases from V and 2 from J; bases not matched to a gene: 2. The CDR3 DNA reads as TGTGCCAGTAGTGACAGGGGGCGACAAGAGACCCAGTACTTC. Translation gives CASSDRGRQETQYF.

The CDR3 nucleotides are TGTGCCAGCAAATTGACAGGGAGCACTGAAGCTTTCTTT. Residues: CASKLTGSTEAFF. V is TRBV6-4 and J is TRBJ1-1; 7 bases map to TRBD1. V was pared by 7 bases and J by 4 bases, with 6 bases of the junction left unmatched. CDR1 MRHNA and CDR2 SNTAGT come from the germline V gene. The CDR3 extends over 13 amino acids.

The gene calls are TRBV5-8 and TRBJ1-2; D might be TRBD1 (6 bases). V lost 5 bases and J lost 0, with 14 bases in between. Germline V gene sequence: CDR1 SGHTS, CDR2 YDEGEE. The length of the CDR3 is 15 residues. CDR3: CASRIAGVANYGYTF. CDR3 bases: TGTGCCAGCAGAATCGCAGGGGTAGCTAACTATGGCTACACCTTC.

V and J are TRBV5-1 and TRBJ2-3, with 13 positions matching TRBD2. This CDR3 comprises 16 residues. The junction had 9 bases not matched to a gene; V was cut back by 4 bases and J by 7 bases. The germline gives CDR1 SGHRS, CDR2 YFSETQ. Written as DNA, the CDR3 is TGCGCCAGCAGCCGCGGGACTAGCGGGGATGGAAATACGCAGTATTTT. The encoded protein is CASSRGTSGDGNTQYF.

The chain is built from TRBV5-1 and TRBJ1-5; 9 bases are a match to TRBD1. Per the germline V gene, CDR1 is SGHRS and CDR2 is YFSETQ. This CDR3 is built from 14 residues. V lost 0 bases, J lost 8 bases, and 3 bases stayed unmatched. Written as DNA, the CDR3 is TGCGCCAGCAGCTTGGGAGGACAGGGGAAGCCCCAGCATTTT. It codes for CASSLGGQGKPQHF.

To note about this clone: Other DNA sequences in this specimen translate into the identical CDR3. As DNA, the CDR3 is TGTGCCAGCAGTCGAGCTAAACCTAATGAAAAACTGTTTTTT. Translated, it gives CASSRAKPNEKLFF. The J gene is TRBJ1-4, the V gene TRBV28; D uncertain. Germline V gives CDR1 MDHEN, CDR2 SYDVKM. The germline V and J ends were trimmed by 5 bases and 3 bases, with 10 bases remaining between them. This CDR3 contains 14 residues. The variable domain in full, with the rest retrieved from reference TRBV28 and TRBJ1-4, is DVKVTQSSRYLVKRTGEKVFLECVQDMDHENMFWYRQDPGLGLRLIYFSYDVKMKEKGDIPEGYSVSREKKERFSLILESASTNQTSMYLCASSRAKPNEKLFFGSGTQLSVL.

The genes are TRBV27 and TRBJ2-7; tentative D call: TRBD1 (6 bases). Germline V lookup: CDR1 MNHEY, CDR2 SMNVEV (reference sequence). The CDR3 runs 13 residues. Trimming removed 4 bases at V and 1 base at J, with 8 bases between. DNA of the CDR3: TGTGCCAGCAGTTACAGGGCTTCCTACGAGCAGTACTTC. Protein product: CASSYRASYEQYF.

This clone was observed a handful of times. The chain carries TRBV19 and TRBJ2-2; no definite D call. The CDR3 is 15 residues long. Germline V gene lookup returns CDR1 LNHDA and CDR2 SQIVND (reference sequence). V was trimmed by 5 bases and J by 3 bases, leaving 13 bases between them. CDR3 loop: CASSGGSSYTGELFF. DNA for the CDR3: TGTGCCAGTAGTGGCGGAAGTTCTTACACCGGGGAGCTGTTTTTT. The full variable domain, its missing parts supplied by reference TRBV19 and TRBJ2-2, is DGGITQSPKYLFRKEGQNVTLSCEQNLNHDAMYWYRQDPGQGLRLIYYSQIVNDFQKGDIAEGYSVSREKKESFPLTVTSAQKNPTAFYLCASSGGSSYTGELFFGEGSRLTVL.

This clone was detected only once. This chain uses TRBV28 with TRBJ2-2; 8 bases are shared with TRBD2. This CDR3 comprises 17 residues. J lost 3 bases, V lost 3 bases, and 9 bases had no gene match. Germline CDR1 MDHEN, CDR2 SYDVKM. The CDR3 sequence is CASSFTSGRPHTGELFF. In DNA, the CDR3 is TGTGCCAGCAGTTTTACCAGCGGGAGACCGCACACCGGGGAGCTGTTTTTT.

This clone was detected a few times. DNA of the CDR3: TGTGCCAGTAATAACAGGAACACTGAAGCTTTCTTT. It codes for CASNNRNTEAFF. The chain employs TRBV19 and TRBJ1-1; D not resolved. This CDR3 has 12 residues. CDR1 and CDR2 (germline): LNHDA, SQIVND (reference sequence). V lost 7 bases, J lost 1 base, and 7 bases lay in between.

CDR3: CAWGGLGRTSGAFF. The CDR3 coding sequence is TGTGCCTGGGGGGGACTCGGTCGGACCTCCGGAGCTTTCTTT. The V call is TRBV30, the J call TRBJ1-1, with a weak D call TRBD1 (5 bases). Germline CDR1 and CDR2: GTSNPN and SVGIG (reference sequence). The CDR3 contains 14 residues. V was cut by 5 bases and J by 10 bases, with 23 bases left in between.

This clone was detected once. The gene calls are TRBV5-8 and TRBJ2-7; D not resolved. V was trimmed by 0 bases and J by 5 bases, leaving 12 bases between them. CDR3 length: 14 amino acids. The germline V gene encodes CDR1 SGHTS and CDR2 YDEGEE. The CDR3 is CASSLGPPHNEQYF. CDR3 nucleotides: TGTGCCAGCAGCTTGGGCCCACCCCACAACGAGCAGTACTTC.

This clone has just one count. CDR3 in DNA: TGCGCCAGCAGCCGACTCTCACTAGCGGGATACTACGAGCAGTACTTC. It specifies CASSRLSLAGYYEQYF. The chain joins TRBV4-1 to TRBJ2-7; 10 bases are shared with TRBD2. Germline V gives CDR1 MGHRA, CDR2 YSYEKL. Trimming took 4 bases from V and 3 from J; bases not matched to a gene: 9. The CDR3 length is 16 residues.

The chain carries TRBV6-5 and TRBJ2-7, with TRBD2 as a possible D gene (6 bases). Trimming removed 5 bases at V and 3 bases at J, with 14 bases between. Germline loops: CDR1 MNHEY, CDR2 SVGAGI. The CDR3 has 14 residues. The CDR3: CASSPYPGDYEQYF. CDR3 DNA sequence: TGTGCCAGCAGTCCCTACCCGGGAGACTACGAGCAGTACTTC.

The gene calls are TRBV6-5 and TRBJ2-5; 8 nucleotides match TRBD1. The CDR3 runs 14 residues. The germline V gene encodes CDR1 MNHEY and CDR2 SVGAGI. V dropped 5 bases and J dropped 2; count of bases not matched to a gene: 4. The CDR3 loop reads CASSRRTGQETQYF. In nucleotides, the CDR3 is TGTGCCAGCAGTCGCCGGACAGGGCAAGAGACCCAGTACTTC.

CDR3 loop: CASSQDRLPDNEQYF. CDR3 DNA: TGCGCCAGCAGCCAAGATCGGCTCCCTGACAACGAGCAGTACTTC. The chain combines TRBV4-1 with TRBJ2-7; D gene uncertain. There are 15 residues in the CDR3. In germline, CDR1 is MGHRA, CDR2 YSYEKL. The V end lost 0 bases, the J end lost 5 bases, and 14 bases lay between the germline ends.

The chain has TRBV21-1 and TRBJ2-3; the listed D gene, TRBD1, was not tested against the DNA. TRBV21-1 is tagged as a pseudogene. The CDR3 covers 13 residues. CDR3: CASTLTGPDTQYF. The DNA of the CDR3 is TGTGCCAGCACCTTGACAGGGCCAGATACGCAGTATTTT.

This chain connects TRBV14 to TRBJ2-5; no clear D gene. The assigned J gene may be wrong: the sequence end matches TRBJ2-7 better. The length of the CDR3 is 14 residues. Germline V gene lookup returns CDR1 SGHDN and CDR2 FVKESK. DNA of the CDR3: TGTGCCAGCAGCCAAGGTTTCTACCCCTACGAGCAGTACTTC. Its translation is CASSQGFYPYEQYF.

The chain combines TRBV6-1 with TRBJ1-5; TRBD1 matches 8 bases. The germline CDR1 and CDR2 sequences are MNHNS and SASEGT. Trimming took 4 bases from V and 7 from J; bases not matched to a gene: 6. The CDR3 loop spans 14 amino acids. CDR3 nucleotide sequence: TGTGCCAGCAGTGGGACAGGGAGAGGCCAGCCCCAGCATTTT. It is translated as CASSGTGRGQPQHF.

This chain links TRBV9 with TRBJ2-7; 7 positions match TRBD2. With V trimmed by 3 bases and J by 0 bases, 12 bases remained unmatched. Germline loops: CDR1 SGDLS, CDR2 YYNGEE. The length of the CDR3 is 17 residues. CDR3 coding DNA: TGTGCCAGCAGCGCCCCGGGGGGACTCCTAAGCTCCTACGAGCAGTACTTC. As protein: CASSAPGGLLSSYEQYF.

The chain recombines TRBV6-1 with TRBJ2-5; weak D call: TRBD1 (5 bases). The CDR3 has 14 amino acids. Trimming cost V 6 bases and J 2 bases, with 13 bases left between them. Germline CDR1 reads MNHNS; CDR2 reads SASEGT. This chain's CDR3 is CASSQQAAQETQYF. The CDR3 nucleotides are TGTGCCAGCAGCCAACAGGCGGCGCAAGAGACCCAGTACTTC.

The chain is built from TRBV27 and TRBJ2-7, with D tentatively TRBD1 (5 bases). This CDR3 region has 14 residues. Looked up from germline, CDR1 is MNHEY and CDR2 is SMNVEV (reference sequence). Deletions cut 6 bases from V and 7 bases from J, with 19 bases between. The CDR3 loop reads CASSENRLLREQYF. CDR3 nucleotides: TGTGCCAGCAGCGAAAACAGGCTCCTACGGGAGCAGTACTTC.